A single sample is the source of the 5 T cell receptor beta chains below, sequenced in a study of T cell changes during pregnancy in multiple sclerosis. Generated by immunoSEQ multiplex PCR, the TCRdb table keeps only in-frame clones and is missing some. This table has over 55,000 clones, over 80% appearing once. Here the sequenced sample was CD8+ T cells from peripheral blood mononuclear cells, taken in the third trimester of pregnancy. The receptors were gathered from a female donor in good health, enrolled as a control in a pregnancy study.

This chain uses TRBV4-2 with TRBJ1-1, with D possibly TRBD1 on 5 matching bases. Trimming cost V 4 bases and J 0 bases, with 12 bases left between them. Germline CDR1 and CDR2: LGHNA and YNFKEQ. CDR3 size: 15 residues. CDR3 protein: CASSRTTVVNTEAFF. The DNA of the CDR3 is TGTGCCAGCAGCCGAACGACAGTTGTGAACACTGAAGCTTTCTTT.

The CDR3, as DNA: TGTGCCAGCAGTGAAGCGCAGGGGGACAGAGCCTACGAGCAGTACTTC. This gives the protein CASSEAQGDRAYEQYF. The chain joins TRBV2 to TRBJ2-7; the match to TRBD1 covers 7 bases. The CDR3 sequence is 16 residues long. The trim removed 0 bases at V and 2 bases at J, leaving 7 bases unmatched. The germline gives CDR1 SNHLY, CDR2 FYNNEI.

The chain employs TRBV27 and TRBJ1-1; possible D gene TRBD1, 6 bases. The CDR3 totals 14 residues. Looked up from germline, CDR1 is MNHEY and CDR2 is SMNVEV (reference sequence). V dropped 6 bases and J dropped 4 bases, with 15 bases sitting between them. CDR3 sequence: CASRTQGAATEAFF. For the CDR3, the DNA is TGTGCCAGCAGAACACAGGGAGCGGCCACTGAAGCTTTCTTT.

The rearrangement joins TRBV7-2 to TRBJ1-2; D unresolved. This CDR3 contains 15 residues. V shed 3 bases and J shed 0 bases, with 11 bases lying between them. Per germline, CDR1 SGHTA and CDR2 FQGNSA. DNA for the CDR3: TGTGCCAGCAGCTTCTCAGTCGGGACTAACTATGGCTACACCTTC. Protein: CASSFSVGTNYGYTF.

This clone has just one count. V and J are TRBV6-6 and TRBJ1-2; D not resolved. This CDR3 contains 12 residues. Germline V gives CDR1 MNHNY, CDR2 SVGAGI (reference sequence). V was cut by 10 bases and J by 0 bases, with 9 bases left in between. This CDR3 reads CATITTNYGYTF. The CDR3 coding sequence is TGTGCCACCATTACTACTAACTATGGCTACACCTTC.